This TCR beta chain was identified during a study of shared T cell receptors in the human thymus. Some clones are missing from TCRdb's copy, which holds only in-frame ones; the method was immunoSEQ multiplex PCR. The data contain about 660,000 clones, 87% of them singletons. The length of the CDR3 is 14 residues. Trimming pared 5 bases from V and 5 bases from J, leaving 16 bases between. From germline, CDR1 is MNHEY and CDR2 SMNVEV (reference sequence). This sample was also put to use in a study of human thymus T cells. Per that study: The thymus was resected at corrective cardiac surgery. Repertoires sampled from thymus and blood appeared biased in V and J gene usage. Related work showed strongly overlapping thymic repertoires across unrelated individuals.

Specimen: thymocytes. This TCR came from a boy younger than two with a congenital heart defect. This chain links TRBV27 with TRBJ2-7; D perhaps matches TRBD1 (5 bases). The CDR3 DNA follows: TGTGCCAGCAGTAAGTCAGGGAACCTGGACGAGCAGTACTTC. Translation gives CASSKSGNLDEQYF.